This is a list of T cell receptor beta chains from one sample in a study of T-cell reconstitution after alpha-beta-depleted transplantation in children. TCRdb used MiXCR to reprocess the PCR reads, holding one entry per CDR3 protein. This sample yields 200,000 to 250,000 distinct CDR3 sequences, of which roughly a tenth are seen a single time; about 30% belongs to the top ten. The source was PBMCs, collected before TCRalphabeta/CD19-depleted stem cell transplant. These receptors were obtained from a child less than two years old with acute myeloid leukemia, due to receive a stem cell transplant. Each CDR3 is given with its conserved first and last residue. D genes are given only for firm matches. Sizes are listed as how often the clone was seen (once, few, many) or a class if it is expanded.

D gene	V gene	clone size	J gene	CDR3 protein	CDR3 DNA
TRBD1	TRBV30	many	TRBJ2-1	CAWDRVTYNEQFF	TGTGCCTGGGACAGGGTAACCTACAATGAGCAGTTCTTC
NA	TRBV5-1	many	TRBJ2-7	CASTAQINSYEQYF	TGCGCCAGTACAGCCCAAATAAACTCCTACGAGCAGTACTTC
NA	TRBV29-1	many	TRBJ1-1	CSVMRGADTEAFF	TGCAGCGTTATGAGGGGCGCGGACACTGAAGCTTTCTTT
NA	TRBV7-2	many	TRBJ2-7	CASSPDWGEQYF	TGTGCCAGCAGCCCCGATTGGGGGGAGCAGTACTTC
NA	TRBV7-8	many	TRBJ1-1	CASSLMTLNTEAFF	TGTGCCAGCAGCTTAATGACGTTGAACACTGAAGCTTTCTTT
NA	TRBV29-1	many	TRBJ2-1	CSVGKTGNEQFF	TGCAGCGTTGGGAAAACGGGGAATGAGCAGTTCTTC
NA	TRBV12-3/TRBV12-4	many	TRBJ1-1	CASSVDANTEAFF	TGTGCCAGCAGTGTTGACGCTAACACTGAAGCTTTCTTT
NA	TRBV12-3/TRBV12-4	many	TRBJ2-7	CASSGRPGGYEQYF	TGTGCCAGCAGCGGACGCCCTGGGGGTTACGAGCAGTACTTC
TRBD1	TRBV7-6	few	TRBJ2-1	CASSDRGGSNEQFF	TGTGCCAGCAGCGACAGGGGTGGATCCAATGAGCAGTTCTTC
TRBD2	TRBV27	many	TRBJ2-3	CASSSPPLLAGGRTDTQYF	TGTGCCAGCAGTTCGCCACCCCTACTAGCGGGAGGTCGCACAGATACGCAGTATTTT